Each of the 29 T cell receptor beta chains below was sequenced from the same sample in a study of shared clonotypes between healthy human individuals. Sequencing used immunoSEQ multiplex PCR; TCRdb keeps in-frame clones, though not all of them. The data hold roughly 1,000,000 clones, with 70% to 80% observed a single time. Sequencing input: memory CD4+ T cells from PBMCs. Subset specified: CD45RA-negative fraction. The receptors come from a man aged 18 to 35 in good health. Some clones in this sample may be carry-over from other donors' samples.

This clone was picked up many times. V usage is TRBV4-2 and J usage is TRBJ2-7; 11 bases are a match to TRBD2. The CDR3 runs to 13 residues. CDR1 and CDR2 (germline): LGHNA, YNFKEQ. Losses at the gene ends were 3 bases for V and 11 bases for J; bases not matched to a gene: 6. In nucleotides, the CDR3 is TGTGCCAGCAGCCAGGGGACTAGCGGCCGGGAGTACTTC. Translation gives CASSQGTSGREYF.

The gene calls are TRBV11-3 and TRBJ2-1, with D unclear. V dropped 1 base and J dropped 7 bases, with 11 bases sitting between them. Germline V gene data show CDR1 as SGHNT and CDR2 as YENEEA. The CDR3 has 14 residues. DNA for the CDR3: TGTGCCAGCAGCTTAGGAGGTGACTTGAATGAGCAGTTCTTC. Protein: CASSLGGDLNEQFF.

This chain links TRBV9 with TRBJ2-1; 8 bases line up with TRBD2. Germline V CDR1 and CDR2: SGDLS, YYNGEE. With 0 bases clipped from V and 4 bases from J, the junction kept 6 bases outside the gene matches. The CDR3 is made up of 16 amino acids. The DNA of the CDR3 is TGTGCCAGCAGCGTAGCCGGGACTAGTGGGTACAATGAGCAGTTCTTC. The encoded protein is CASSVAGTSGYNEQFF. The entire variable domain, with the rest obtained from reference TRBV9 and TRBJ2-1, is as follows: DSGVTQTPKHLITATGQRVTLRCSPRSGDLSVYWYQQSLDQGLQFLIQYYNGEERAKGNILERFSAQQFPDLHSELNLSSLELGDSALYFCASSVAGTSGYNEQFFGPGTRLTVL.

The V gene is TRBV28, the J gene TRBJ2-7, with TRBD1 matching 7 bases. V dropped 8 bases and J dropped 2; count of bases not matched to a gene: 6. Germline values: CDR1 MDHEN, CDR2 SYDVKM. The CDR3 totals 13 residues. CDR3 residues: CASASGQPYEQYF. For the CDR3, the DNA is TGTGCCAGCGCTTCGGGACAGCCCTACGAGCAGTACTTC.

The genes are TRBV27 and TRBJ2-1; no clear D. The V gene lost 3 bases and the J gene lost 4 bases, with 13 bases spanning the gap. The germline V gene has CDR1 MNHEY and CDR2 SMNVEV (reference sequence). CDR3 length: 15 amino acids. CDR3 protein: CASSFVKGRYNEQFF. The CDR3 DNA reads TGTGCCAGCAGTTTCGTGAAGGGCCGGTACAATGAGCAGTTCTTC.

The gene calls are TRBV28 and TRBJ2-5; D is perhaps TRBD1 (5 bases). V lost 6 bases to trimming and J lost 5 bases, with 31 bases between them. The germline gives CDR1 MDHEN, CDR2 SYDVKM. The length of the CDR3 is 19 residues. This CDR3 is CASSFSHLTARVEWETQYF. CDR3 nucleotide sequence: TGTGCCAGCAGCTTCTCCCACTTAACGGCCAGGGTGGAATGGGAGACCCAGTACTTC. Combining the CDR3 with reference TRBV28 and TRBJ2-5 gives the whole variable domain DVKVTQSSRYLVKRTGEKVFLECVQDMDHENMFWYRQDPGLGLRLIYFSYDVKMKEKGDIPEGYSVSREKKERFSLILESASTNQTSMYLCASSFSHLTARVEWETQYFGPGTRLLVL.

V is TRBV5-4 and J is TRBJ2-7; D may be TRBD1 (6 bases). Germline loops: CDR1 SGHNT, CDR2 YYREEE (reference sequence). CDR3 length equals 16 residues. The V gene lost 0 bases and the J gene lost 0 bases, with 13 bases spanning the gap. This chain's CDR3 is CASSLGGRGHSYEQYF. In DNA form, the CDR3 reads TGTGCCAGCAGCTTGGGCGGCAGGGGACACTCCTACGAGCAGTACTTC.

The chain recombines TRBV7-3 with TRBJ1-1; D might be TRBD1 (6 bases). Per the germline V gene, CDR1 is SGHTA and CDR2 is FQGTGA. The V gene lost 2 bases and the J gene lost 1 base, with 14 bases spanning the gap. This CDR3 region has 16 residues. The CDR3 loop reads CASSLGGDISNTEAFF. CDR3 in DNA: TGTGCCAGCAGCTTAGGGGGGGACATCTCGAACACTGAAGCTTTCTTT.

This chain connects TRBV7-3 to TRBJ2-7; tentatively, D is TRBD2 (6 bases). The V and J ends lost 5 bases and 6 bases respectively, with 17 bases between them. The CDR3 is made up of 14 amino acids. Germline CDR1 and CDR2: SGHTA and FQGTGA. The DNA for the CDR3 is TGTGCCAGCAGCCCACCCGGGACTCCCAGCGAGCAGTACTTC. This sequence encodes CASSPPGTPSEQYF.

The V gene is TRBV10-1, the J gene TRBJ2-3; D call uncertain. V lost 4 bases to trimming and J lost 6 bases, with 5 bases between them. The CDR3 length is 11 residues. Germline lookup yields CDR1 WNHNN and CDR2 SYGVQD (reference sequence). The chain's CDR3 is CASSAADTQYF. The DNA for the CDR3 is TGCGCCAGCAGTGCGGCGGATACGCAGTATTTT.

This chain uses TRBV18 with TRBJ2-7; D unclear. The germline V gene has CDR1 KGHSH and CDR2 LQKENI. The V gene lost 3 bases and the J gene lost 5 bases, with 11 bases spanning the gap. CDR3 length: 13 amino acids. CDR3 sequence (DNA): TGTGCCAGCTCACCGCGCTTAGTTAACGAGCAGTACTTC. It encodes CASSPRLVNEQYF. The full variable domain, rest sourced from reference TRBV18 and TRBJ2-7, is NAGVMQNPRHLVRRRGQEARLRCSPMKGHSHVYWYRQLPEEGLKFMVYLQKENIIDESGMPKERFSAEFPKEGPSILRIQQVVRGDSAAYFCASSPRLVNEQYFGPGTRLTVT.

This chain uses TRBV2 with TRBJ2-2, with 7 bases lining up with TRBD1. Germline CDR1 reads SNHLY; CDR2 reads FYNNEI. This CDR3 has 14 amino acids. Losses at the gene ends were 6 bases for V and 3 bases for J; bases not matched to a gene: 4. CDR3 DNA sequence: TGTGCCAGCAGGTGGGACAGTTACACCGGGGAGCTGTTTTTT. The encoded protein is CASRWDSYTGELFF.

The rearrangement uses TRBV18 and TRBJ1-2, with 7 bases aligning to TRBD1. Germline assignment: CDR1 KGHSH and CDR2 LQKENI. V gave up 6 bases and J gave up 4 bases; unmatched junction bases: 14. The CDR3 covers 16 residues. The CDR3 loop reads CASSVTQGSAPYGYTF. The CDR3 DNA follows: TGTGCCAGCTCTGTCACACAGGGGTCGGCCCCCTATGGCTACACCTTC.

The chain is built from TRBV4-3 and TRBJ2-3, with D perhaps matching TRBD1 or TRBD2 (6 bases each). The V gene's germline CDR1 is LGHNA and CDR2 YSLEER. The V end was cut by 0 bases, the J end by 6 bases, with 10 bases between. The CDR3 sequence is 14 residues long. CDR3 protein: CASSQEGGRDTQYF. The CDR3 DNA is TGCGCCAGCAGCCAAGAGGGGGGCCGGGATACGCAGTATTTT.

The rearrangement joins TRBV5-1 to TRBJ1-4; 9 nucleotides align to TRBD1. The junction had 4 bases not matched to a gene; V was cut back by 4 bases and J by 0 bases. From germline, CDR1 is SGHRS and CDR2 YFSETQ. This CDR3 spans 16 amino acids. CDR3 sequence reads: CASSGTGQATNEKLFF. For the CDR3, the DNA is TGCGCCAGCAGCGGGACAGGGCAGGCAACTAATGAAAAACTGTTTTTT.

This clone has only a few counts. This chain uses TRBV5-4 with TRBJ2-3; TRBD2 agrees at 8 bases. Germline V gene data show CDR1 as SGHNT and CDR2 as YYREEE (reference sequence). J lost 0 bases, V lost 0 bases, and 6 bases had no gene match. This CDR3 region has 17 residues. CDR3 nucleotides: TGTGCCAGCAGCTTGGCCGGGGGGGAGGCAAGCACAGATACGCAGTATTTT. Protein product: CASSLAGGEASTDTQYF.

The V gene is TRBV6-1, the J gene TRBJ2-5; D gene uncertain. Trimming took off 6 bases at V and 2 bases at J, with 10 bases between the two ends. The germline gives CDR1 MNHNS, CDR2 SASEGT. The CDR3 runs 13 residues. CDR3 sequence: CASRISGQETQYF. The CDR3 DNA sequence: TGTGCCAGCAGGATCTCCGGGCAAGAGACCCAGTACTTC.

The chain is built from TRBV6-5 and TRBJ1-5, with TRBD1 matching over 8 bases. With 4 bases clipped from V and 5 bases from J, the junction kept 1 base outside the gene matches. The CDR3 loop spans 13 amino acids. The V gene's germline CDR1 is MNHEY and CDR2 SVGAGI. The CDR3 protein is CASSSDRDQPQHF. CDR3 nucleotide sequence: TGTGCCAGCAGTTCGGACAGGGATCAGCCCCAGCATTTT.

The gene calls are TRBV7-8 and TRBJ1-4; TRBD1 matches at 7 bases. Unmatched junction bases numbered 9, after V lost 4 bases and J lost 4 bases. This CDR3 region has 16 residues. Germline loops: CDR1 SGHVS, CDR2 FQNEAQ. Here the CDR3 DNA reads TGTGCCAGCAGCTCCCTGAACCGGGACAGTAATGAAAAACTGTTTTTT. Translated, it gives CASSSLNRDSNEKLFF.

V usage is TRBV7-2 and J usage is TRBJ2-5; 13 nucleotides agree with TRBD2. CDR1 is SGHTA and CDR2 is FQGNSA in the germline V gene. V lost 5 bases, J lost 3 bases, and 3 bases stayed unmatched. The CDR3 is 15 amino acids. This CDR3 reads CASSRGLAGEETQYF. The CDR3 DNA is TGTGCCAGCAGCCGTGGACTAGCGGGGGAAGAGACCCAGTACTTC.

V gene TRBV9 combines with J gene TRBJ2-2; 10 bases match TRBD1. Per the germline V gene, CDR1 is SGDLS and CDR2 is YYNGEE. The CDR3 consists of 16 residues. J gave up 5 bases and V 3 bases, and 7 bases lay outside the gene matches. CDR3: CASSADRGLLTGELFF. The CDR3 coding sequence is TGTGCCAGCAGCGCAGACAGGGGGCTTTTGACCGGGGAGCTGTTTTTT. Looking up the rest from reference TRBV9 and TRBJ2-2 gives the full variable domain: DSGVTQTPKHLITATGQRVTLRCSPRSGDLSVYWYQQSLDQGLQFLIQYYNGEERAKGNILERFSAQQFPDLHSELNLSSLELGDSALYFCASSADRGLLTGELFFGEGSRLTVL.

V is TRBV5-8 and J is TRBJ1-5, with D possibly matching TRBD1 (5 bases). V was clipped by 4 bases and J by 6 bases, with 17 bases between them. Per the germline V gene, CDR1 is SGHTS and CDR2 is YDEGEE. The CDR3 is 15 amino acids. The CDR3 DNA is TGTGCCAGCAGCCAAATTGGGGGGAGACGTCAGCCCCAGCATTTT. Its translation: CASSQIGGRRQPQHF.

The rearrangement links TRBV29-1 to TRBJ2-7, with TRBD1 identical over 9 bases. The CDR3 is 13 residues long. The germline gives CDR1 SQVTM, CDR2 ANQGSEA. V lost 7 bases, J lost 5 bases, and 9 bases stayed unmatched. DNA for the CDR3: TGCAGCGGAACCGGGACAGGGTTTAACGAGCAGTACTTC. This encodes CSGTGTGFNEQYF.

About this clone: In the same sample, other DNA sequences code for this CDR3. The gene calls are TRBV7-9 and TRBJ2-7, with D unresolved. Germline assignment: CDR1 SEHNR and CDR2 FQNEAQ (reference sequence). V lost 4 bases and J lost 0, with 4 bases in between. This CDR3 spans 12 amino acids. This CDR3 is CASSWTSYEQYF. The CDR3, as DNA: TGTGCCAGCAGCTGGACCTCCTACGAGCAGTACTTC. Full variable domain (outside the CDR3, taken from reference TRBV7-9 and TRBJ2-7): DTGVSQNPRHKITKRGQNVTFRCDPISEHNRLYWYRQTLGQGPEFLTYFQNEAQLEKSRLLSDRFSAERPKGSFSTLEIQRTEQGDSAMYLCASSWTSYEQYFGPGTRLTVT.

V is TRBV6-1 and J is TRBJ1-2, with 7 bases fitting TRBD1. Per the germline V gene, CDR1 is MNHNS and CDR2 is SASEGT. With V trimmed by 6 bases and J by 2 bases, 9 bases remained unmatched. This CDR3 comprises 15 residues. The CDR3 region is CASRRTGEENYGYTF. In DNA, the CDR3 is TGTGCCAGCAGACGGACAGGTGAGGAAAACTATGGCTACACCTTC.

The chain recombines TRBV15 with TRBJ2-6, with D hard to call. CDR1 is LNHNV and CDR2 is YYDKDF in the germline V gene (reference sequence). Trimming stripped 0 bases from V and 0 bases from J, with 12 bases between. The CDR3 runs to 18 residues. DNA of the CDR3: TGTGCCACCAGCAGAGATGTTTTAGGAGACTCTGGGGCCAACGTCCTGACTTTC. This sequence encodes CATSRDVLGDSGANVLTF.

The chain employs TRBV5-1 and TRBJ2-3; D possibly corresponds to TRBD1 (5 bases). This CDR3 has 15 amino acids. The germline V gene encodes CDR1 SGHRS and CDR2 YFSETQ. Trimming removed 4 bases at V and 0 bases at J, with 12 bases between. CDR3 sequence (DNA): TGCGCCAGCAGCGCCTTGACAGATAGCACAGATACGCAGTATTTT. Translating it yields CASSALTDSTDTQYF.

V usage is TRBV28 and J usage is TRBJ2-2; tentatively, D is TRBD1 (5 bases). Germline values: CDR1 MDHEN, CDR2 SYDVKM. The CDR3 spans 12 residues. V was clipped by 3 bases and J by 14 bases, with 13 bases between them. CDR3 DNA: TGTGCCAGCAGTTTTAGGAAGGGGCGACTGTTTTTT. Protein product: CASSFRKGRLFF. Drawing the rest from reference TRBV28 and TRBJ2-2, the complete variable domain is DVKVTQSSRYLVKRTGEKVFLECVQDMDHENMFWYRQDPGLGLRLIYFSYDVKMKEKGDIPEGYSVSREKKERFSLILESASTNQTSMYLCASSFRKGRLFFGEGSRLTVL.

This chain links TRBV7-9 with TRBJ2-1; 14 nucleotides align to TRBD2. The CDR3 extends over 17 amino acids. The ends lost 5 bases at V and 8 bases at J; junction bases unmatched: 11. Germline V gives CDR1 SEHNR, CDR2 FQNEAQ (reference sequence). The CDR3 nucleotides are TGTGCCAGCAGCGCGGGACTAGCGGGAGTCCGAAGCGATGAGCAGTTCTTC. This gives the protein CASSAGLAGVRSDEQFF.